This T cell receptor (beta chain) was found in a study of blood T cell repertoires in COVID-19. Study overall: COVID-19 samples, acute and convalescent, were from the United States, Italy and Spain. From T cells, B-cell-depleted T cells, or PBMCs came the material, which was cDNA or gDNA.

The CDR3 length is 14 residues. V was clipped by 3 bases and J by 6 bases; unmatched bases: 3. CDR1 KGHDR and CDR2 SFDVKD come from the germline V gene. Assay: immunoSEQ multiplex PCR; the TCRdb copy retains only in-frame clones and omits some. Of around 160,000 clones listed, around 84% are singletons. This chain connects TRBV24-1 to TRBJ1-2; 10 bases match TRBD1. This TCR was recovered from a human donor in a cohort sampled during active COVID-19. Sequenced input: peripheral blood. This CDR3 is CATSDPGTGDGYTF. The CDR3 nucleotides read TGTGCCACCAGTGATCCCGGGACAGGGGATGGCTACACCTTC.